The present TCR beta chain was sequenced within a study of blood T cell repertoires in COVID-19. As handled by the study authors: Reference gene primers were amplified, and this amplification served to estimate nucleated cell counts. Assay used: immunoSEQ multiplex PCR; TCRdb lists only in-frame clones, some missing. V, J and clone size reflect that table, while D and trimming were determined from the DNA. The table records some 300,000 clones, 88% of them present only once. In terms of age and location, participants ranged from roughly 18 to 95 years and lived in about two dozen US areas. CDR1 SGHVS and CDR2 FQNEAQ come from the germline V gene. The CDR3 totals 16 residues. V shed 2 bases and J 4 bases; nucleotides not matched to a gene: 6. This clone was counted once.

The clonotype was recovered from a woman aged 25 to 39 who had recovered from COVID-19. J is TRBJ2-3 and V is TRBV7-8; 10 nucleotides agree with TRBD2. Sample: PBMCs or T cells enriched from blood (not recorded which). CDR3 DNA: TGTGCCAGCAGCTTACCAGCGGGGGGGCACGCAGATACGCAGTATTTT. Translation: CASSLPAGGHADTQYF.